This T cell receptor beta chain was captured in a study of CD8+ T cells in alopecia areata (dated by TCRdb to between 2017 and 2018). At the level of the whole study: Treated patients were enrolled in an open-label pilot trial of oral tofacitinib at 5 to 10 mg twice daily for moderate-to-severe alopecia areata. Disease severity in treated patients was measured with the SALT score, which quantifies the percentage of affected scalp surface area. Biopsies were taken from tofacitinib-treated patients at baseline and at 4 and 24 weeks of treatment, and a later scalp biopsy was taken in several of the tofacitinib-treated patients. Amplification of TCRbeta CDR3 regions was done by immunoSEQ multiplex PCR using 35 Vbeta forward primers and 13 Jbeta reverse primers. Tofacitinib was given for 6 to 18 months, followed by 6 months of follow-up off drug to assess delayed response and recurrence. In both human patients and the C3H/HeJ mouse model, the study applied high-throughput TCRbeta sequencing to look at T cell clonal expansion in alopecia areata. RNA came from the PAXgene miRNA kit for fixed scalp, the miRNeasy kit for PBMCs, and the RNeasy kit for mouse skin. Scalp clonality was compared among normal scalp (n=4), patchy alopecia areata scalp (n=8), and alopecia totalis/universalis scalp (n=8). Scalp tissue and sorted CD4+ and CD8+ peripheral blood T cells from patchy and totalis/universalis alopecia areata patients and from healthy controls were covered by human TCRbeta sequencing. What the authors observed across the whole study: Higher clonality and more expanded CD8+ clones were observed in lesional scalp than in normal scalp, particularly in alopecia totalis/universalis, a finding suggestive of antigenic drive. During tofacitinib treatment, many expanded lesional clones stuck around in both scalp and blood, and this persistence may partly explain why relapse happens after treatment is stopped. Unlike mouse skin, where gammadelta T cells dominate, normal human skin contains resident alphabeta T cells that get sequenced too, which complicates analysis of the scalp TCR repertoire. Because the treated cohort was small and had only one nonresponder, larger studies are needed to examine links between baseline CD8+ expansion and response. Compared with mice, TCR sequences shared between patients were less clear, possibly partly because of HLA diversity across the patient population. With tofacitinib, both scalp clonality and the number of expanded CD8+ clones among the top 100 scalp clones went down significantly.

A remark on this clone: It has no known antigen specificity. It has no much larger one-base neighbor in the sample; base qualities were not kept.

The time point label of this sample denotes: about four weeks on oral tofacitinib. The sample's treatment or condition label is to be understood as: oral pan-JAK inhibitor, 5-10 mg twice daily. Lesional scalp punch biopsies and peripheral blood were obtained from alopecia areata patients. After PBMCs were isolated by density centrifugation and stained for CD3, CD4 and CD8, a FACSAria was used to sort CD4+ and CD8+ T cells. The library was generated by the immunoSEQ multiplex PCR assay. RNA was extracted from all samples and reverse transcribed into cDNA, which served as template for TCR sequencing. First-strand cDNA was synthesized using SuperScript III with a 2:1 mix of oligo-dT and random hexamers. A synthetic immune receptor repertoire was used to assess amplification bias, and residual bias was removed computationally. The study's own analysis went as follows. Raw reads were preprocessed to remove errors, and CDR3 was defined according to IMGT conventions as the region from the conserved cysteine to phenylalanine. To get clonality, Shannon entropy was normalized by log2 of the number of productive unique TCRs and the result was subtracted from 1. Whether each scalp clone was CD4 or CD8 was inferred by checking scalp TCRbeta sequences against the CD4 and CD8 repertoires from sorted blood. Not all clones reach the TCRdb copy of this immuneACCESS table, which keeps in-frame sequences only. Checked studies attribute under half of the gap to unresolved V genes and leave the rest unexplained. V, J and clone size are taken as reported in that table, and D and trimming were inferred from the DNA itself. For this sample the table gives over 150,000 clones, of which 60% were detected only once. The ten most abundant clones make up approximately 3.4% of the sample.

Counted from cysteine to phenylalanine, this CDR3 has 16 amino acids. Just the 48-base CDR3 DNA is kept, in frame starting at base 1. CDR1 and CDR2 are read off the germline V gene as MGHDK and SYGVNS. Unmatched junction bases come to 13, with V trimmed by 8 bases and J by 7 bases. The input for sequencing was CD4+ T cells sorted from blood, taken at week 4, from a patient treated with tofacitinib. The rearranged chain carries TRBV25-1 and TRBJ1-6; TRBD1 agrees with 8 junctional bases. The TCR was taken from a human donor with alopecia areata. The sequenced DNA: TGTGCCAGCCCTAGGACAGGGCCCTTTCGGAATTCACCCCTCCACTTT. Translated, it reads CASPRTGPFRNSPLHF.